Listed below are T cell receptor beta chains from one sample, sequenced in a study of shared clonotypes between healthy human individuals. Using immunoSEQ multiplex PCR, the repertoire was profiled, and TCRdb retains in-frame clones only, with some absent. The sample shows a few hundred thousand clones, just over 65% of them seen only once. Sequenced input: memory CD4+ T cells sorted from blood. These receptor sequences come from a man younger than 45 in good health. Both conserved end residues are part of each CDR3. The order of the fields is J gene, clone size, V gene, D gene, CDR3 DNA, CDR3 protein. A D gene is named only where the DNA matches it firmly. Only part of the rows carry a size: once, few, many, or a class if the clone is expanded.

j_call: TRBJ2-7
clone_size: NA
v_call: TRBV4-1
d_call: NA
cdr3_nt: TGCGCCAGCAGCCAAGTGTCTTCTCTTGGCCTAGCGAGCTCCTACGAGCAGTACTTC
cdr3_aa: CASSQVSSLGLASSYEQYF

j_call: TRBJ2-5
clone_size: NA
v_call: TRBV18
d_call: NA
cdr3_nt: TGTGCCAGCTCCATAGGCACGCAAGAGACCCAGTACTTC
cdr3_aa: CASSIGTQETQYF

j_call: TRBJ1-4
clone_size: NA
v_call: TRBV9
d_call: NA
cdr3_nt: TGTGCCAGCAGCGTAGGGACAGAAAAACTGTTTTTT
cdr3_aa: CASSVGTEKLFF

j_call: TRBJ2-3
clone_size: NA
v_call: TRBV11-2
d_call: TRBD1
cdr3_nt: TGTGCCAGCAGCTTAATATTGGACAGGGTGAGGGCCACAGATACGCAGTATTTT
cdr3_aa: CASSLILDRVRATDTQYF

j_call: TRBJ2-4
clone_size: NA
v_call: TRBV28
d_call: NA
cdr3_nt: TGTGCCAGCCAGCAAACCAGGGACTTTGGAGGGAGCACAAACATTCAGTACTTC
cdr3_aa: CASQQTRDFGGSTNIQYF

j_call: TRBJ2-7
clone_size: NA
v_call: TRBV5-6
d_call: NA
cdr3_nt: TGTGCCAGCAGCTTGGCCCCCCACGAGCAGTACTTC
cdr3_aa: CASSLAPHEQYF

j_call: TRBJ2-2
clone_size: few
v_call: TRBV7-6
d_call: TRBD1
cdr3_nt: TGTGCCAGCAGCTTAGCGGGGACAGGGGTTTTGACCGGGGAGCTGTTTTTT
cdr3_aa: CASSLAGTGVLTGELFF

j_call: TRBJ2-4
clone_size: many
v_call: TRBV27
d_call: TRBD2
cdr3_nt: TGTGCCAGCAGTGCCCAGGGACTAGCGGGAGAGAGCATTCAGTACTTC
cdr3_aa: CASSAQGLAGESIQYF

j_call: TRBJ1-1
clone_size: NA
v_call: TRBV28
d_call: NA
cdr3_nt: TGTGCCAGCAGGGGGCGTCCTGAAGCTTTCTTT
cdr3_aa: CASRGRPEAFF

j_call: TRBJ1-1
clone_size: NA
v_call: TRBV25-1
d_call: NA
cdr3_nt: TGTGCCAGCACCTTTTCAGGGTCCACTGAAGCTTTCTTT
cdr3_aa: CASTFSGSTEAFF

j_call: TRBJ2-4
clone_size: NA
v_call: TRBV28
d_call: TRBD2
cdr3_nt: TGTGCCAGCAGTCTCTCAAGCGGGAGGATGGAGATAGCCAAAAACATTCAGTACTTC
cdr3_aa: CASSLSSGRMEIAKNIQYF

j_call: TRBJ1-2
clone_size: few
v_call: TRBV30
d_call: NA
cdr3_nt: TGTGCCTGGAGCTTGGATTATGGCTACACCTTC
cdr3_aa: CAWSLDYGYTF

j_call: TRBJ2-7
clone_size: NA
v_call: TRBV2
d_call: NA
cdr3_nt: TGTGCCAGCAGGTTCTTGGAGCATGGCTCCTACGAGCAGTACTTC
cdr3_aa: CASRFLEHGSYEQYF

j_call: TRBJ2-5
clone_size: NA
v_call: TRBV7-2
d_call: NA
cdr3_nt: TGTGCCAGCAGACAAAACCGCGGGCGAGAGACCCAGTACTTC
cdr3_aa: CASRQNRGRETQYF

j_call: TRBJ2-2
clone_size: NA
v_call: TRBV28
d_call: NA
cdr3_nt: TGTGCCACCACGGACGCGGGGTACACCGGGGAGCTGTTTTTT
cdr3_aa: CATTDAGYTGELFF

j_call: TRBJ2-1
clone_size: NA
v_call: TRBV11-2
d_call: NA
cdr3_nt: TGTGCCAGCAGCTTAGATCGCGTAGCCGCGCAGTTCTTC
cdr3_aa: CASSLDRVAAQFF

j_call: TRBJ1-4
clone_size: NA
v_call: TRBV18
d_call: TRBD1
cdr3_nt: TGTGCCAGCTCACCGCCAGGGACAGAAAGTGTAAAACTGTTTTTT
cdr3_aa: CASSPPGTESVKLFF

j_call: TRBJ2-3
clone_size: NA
v_call: TRBV19
d_call: TRBD2
cdr3_nt: TGTGCCAGTAGCTCATCGCGTCCCGGTGCGGGAGGAGGGACAGATACGCAGTATTTT
cdr3_aa: CASSSSRPGAGGGTDTQYF

j_call: TRBJ2-5
clone_size: NA
v_call: TRBV7-2
d_call: NA
cdr3_nt: TGTGCCAGCAGCTTTGTCTCTAAAGAGACCCAGTACTTC
cdr3_aa: CASSFVSKETQYF

j_call: TRBJ1-2
clone_size: NA
v_call: TRBV6-1
d_call: NA
cdr3_nt: TGTGCCAGCAGAGCAGGAGACGGCCGCTATGGCTACACCTTC
cdr3_aa: CASRAGDGRYGYTF

j_call: TRBJ2-3
clone_size: NA
v_call: TRBV7-2
d_call: TRBD2
cdr3_nt: TGTGCCAGCAGCCGGCGTAGCGGGAGCACAGATACGCAGTATTTT
cdr3_aa: CASSRRSGSTDTQYF

j_call: TRBJ2-2
clone_size: NA
v_call: TRBV18
d_call: NA
cdr3_nt: TGTGCCAGCTCACTCGGACTAAACCCGAACACCGGGGAGCTGTTTTTT
cdr3_aa: CASSLGLNPNTGELFF

j_call: TRBJ2-2
clone_size: once
v_call: TRBV7-8
d_call: NA
cdr3_nt: TGTGCCAGCAGCTTAGTTTTCGGGCAGGGTGGGACCGGGGAGCTGTTTTTT
cdr3_aa: CASSLVFGQGGTGELFF

j_call: TRBJ2-1
clone_size: NA
v_call: TRBV5-1
d_call: TRBD1
cdr3_nt: TGCGCCAGCAGCCTCGGGACAGGGGGCACCTACAATGAGCAGTTCTTC
cdr3_aa: CASSLGTGGTYNEQFF

j_call: TRBJ2-3
clone_size: few
v_call: TRBV4-3
d_call: NA
cdr3_nt: TGCGCCAGCAGCGTTCTGGGGACTAGCACAGATACGCAGTATTTT
cdr3_aa: CASSVLGTSTDTQYF

j_call: TRBJ2-2
clone_size: few
v_call: TRBV12-5
d_call: TRBD1
cdr3_nt: TGTGCTAGTGGCGAGGGACAGGGCGGCACCGGGGAGCTGTTTTTT
cdr3_aa: CASGEGQGGTGELFF

j_call: TRBJ2-5
clone_size: NA
v_call: TRBV5-1
d_call: TRBD1
cdr3_nt: TGCGCCAGCAGCTTGCTCATTTGGGGGGGACAGGGTGTGGAGACCCAGTACTTC
cdr3_aa: CASSLLIWGGQGVETQYF

j_call: TRBJ1-3
clone_size: NA
v_call: TRBV7-2
d_call: TRBD1
cdr3_nt: TGTGCCAGCAGGCCCTCAGGGGGAGACACCATATATTTT
cdr3_aa: CASRPSGGDTIYF

j_call: TRBJ2-5
clone_size: NA
v_call: TRBV7-8
d_call: TRBD2
cdr3_nt: TGTGCCAGCAGCAACCGCCCCGGGACTAGCTTGGAGACCCAGTACTTC
cdr3_aa: CASSNRPGTSLETQYF

j_call: TRBJ2-1
clone_size: NA
v_call: TRBV28
d_call: NA
cdr3_nt: TGTGCCAGCACCCTGGAAGGGGGAGCAATCAAGCAGTTCTTC
cdr3_aa: CASTLEGGAIKQFF

j_call: TRBJ2-7
clone_size: NA
v_call: TRBV10-1
d_call: NA
cdr3_nt: TGCGCCAGCAGTGAGTCTGGCTACGAGCAGTACTTC
cdr3_aa: CASSESGYEQYF

j_call: TRBJ1-2
clone_size: NA
v_call: TRBV9
d_call: NA
cdr3_nt: TGTGCCAGCAGCGTGGGACCCCGGGCCTTGTCCGGCGGCTACACCTTC
cdr3_aa: CASSVGPRALSGGYTF